A single sample gave rise to the 14 T cell receptor beta chains below, sequenced in a study of T cell responses to AZD1222 COVID-19 vaccine. Method: immunoSEQ multiplex PCR; TCRdb's copy keeps in-frame clones and lacks some. The sample records 70,000 to 90,000 clones, over 85% being singletons. The specimen was peripheral blood, collected on day 0 of AZD1222 vaccination. These receptors came from an adult in good health.

This chain connects TRBV5-1 to TRBJ1-2, with 9 bases identical to TRBD1. CDR1 is SGHRS, CDR2 YFSETQ, per germline. The V and J ends lost 4 bases and 0 bases, in that order; junction bases with no gene match: 7. The CDR3 spans 16 residues. CDR3 loop: CASSPGQGRANYGYTF. CDR3 sequence (DNA): TGCGCCAGCAGCCCCGGACAGGGGCGAGCTAACTATGGCTACACCTTC.

This CDR3 is CAMGGGRSTDTQYF. For the CDR3, the DNA is TGTGCCATGGGCGGGGGGCGCAGCACAGATACGCAGTATTTT. The chain joins TRBV7-9 to TRBJ2-3; 8 bases match TRBD2. CDR1 is SEHNR and CDR2 is FQNEAQ in the germline V gene (reference sequence). With 10 bases clipped from V and 0 bases from J, the junction kept 6 bases outside the gene matches. The CDR3 has 14 amino acids.

This clone was picked up one time. The rearrangement links TRBV19 to TRBJ1-2; 7 bases map to TRBD1. The V gene's germline CDR1 is LNHDA and CDR2 SQIVND (reference sequence). V gave up 5 bases and J gave up 7 bases; unmatched junction bases: 4. The CDR3 sequence is 12 residues long. The CDR3 loop is CASSETGTGYTF. CDR3 in DNA: TGTGCCAGTAGTGAGACAGGGACTGGCTACACCTTC.

The rearrangement uses TRBV6-1 and TRBJ1-2, with D hard to call. This CDR3 has 14 amino acids. CDR1 MNHNS and CDR2 SASEGT come from the germline V gene. V lost 2 bases and J 7 bases, leaving 14 bases between the germline ends. CDR3 amino acids: CASSELRREAGYTF. CDR3 bases: TGTGCCAGCAGTGAATTGCGGAGGGAGGCTGGCTACACCTTC.

The chain employs TRBV6-1 and TRBJ1-2, with D perhaps TRBD1 (6 bases). The germline CDR1 and CDR2 sequences are MNHNS and SASEGT. V was cut by 3 bases and J by 4 bases, with 9 bases left in between. The CDR3 covers 13 residues. The CDR3 DNA reads as TGTGCCAGCAGTGAGCAGGGGACCTATGGCTACACCTTC. This gives the protein CASSEQGTYGYTF.

The rearrangement links TRBV11-2 to TRBJ2-1; D not resolved. From germline, CDR1 is SGHAT and CDR2 FQNNGV. Trimming took 3 bases from V and 9 from J, leaving 12 bases between them. CDR3 size: 13 residues. Here the CDR3 reads CASSFQKYGEQFF. CDR3 DNA: TGTGCCAGCAGCTTCCAAAAATACGGTGAGCAGTTCTTC.

V gene TRBV11-2 combines with J gene TRBJ1-1; D gene uncertain. Trimming left V 3 bases short and J 6 bases short, with 8 bases between. The CDR3 sequence is 12 residues long. CDR1 is SGHAT, CDR2 FQNNGV, per germline. CDR3 DNA sequence: TGTGCCAGCAGCTTTGGAGGGTCTGAAGCTTTCTTT. Its protein product is CASSFGGSEAFF.

CDR3 in DNA: TGTGCCAGCAGTCCGAACAGGAGATACAATCAGCCCCAGCATTTT. Translating gives CASSPNRRYNQPQHF. The chain has TRBV28 and TRBJ1-5; maybe TRBD1 (5 bases). The CDR3 length is 15 residues. Trimming took 5 bases from V and 3 from J, leaving 14 bases between them. The germline V gene has CDR1 MDHEN and CDR2 SYDVKM.

This clone was observed a few times. The chain employs TRBV12-3 or TRBV12-4 and TRBJ2-7; D remains ambiguous. V was shortened by 6 bases and J by 1 base, with 7 bases between the two germline ends. This CDR3 spans 12 amino acids. DNA for the CDR3: TGTGCCAGCAGCGTGGTTTCCTACGAGCAGTACTTC. Translated: CASSVVSYEQYF.

The V gene is TRBV2, the J gene TRBJ2-6; 8 bases are a match to TRBD1. CDR3 length equals 14 residues. CDR1 and CDR2 from the germline V gene are SNHLY and FYNNEI. V was pared by 6 bases and J by 2 bases, with 0 bases of the junction left unmatched. The CDR3 reads CASRTGAGANVLTF. The CDR3 DNA sequence: TGTGCCAGCAGGACAGGGGCTGGGGCCAACGTCCTGACTTTC. The entire variable domain, with the rest obtained from reference TRBV2 and TRBJ2-6, is as follows: EPEVTQTPSHQVTQMGQEVILRCVPISNHLYFYWYRQILGQKVEFLVSFYNNEISEKSEIFDDQFSVERPDGSNFTLKIRSTKLEDSAMYFCASRTGAGANVLTFGAGSRLTVL.

J is TRBJ2-3 and V is TRBV7-2; D ambiguous. V was shortened by 5 bases and J by 0 bases, with 9 bases between the two germline ends. The CDR3 consists of 14 residues. In germline, CDR1 is SGHTA, CDR2 FQGNSA. CDR3: CASSPGLSTDTQYF. CDR3 coding DNA: TGTGCCAGCAGCCCAGGCTTGAGCACAGATACGCAGTATTTT.

This clone occurred once. The J gene is TRBJ2-7, the V gene TRBV9; TRBD2 agrees at 8 bases. The CDR3 extends over 14 amino acids. Germline V gene lookup returns CDR1 SGDLS and CDR2 YYNGEE. Trimming cost V 7 bases and J 2 bases; bases outside gene matches: 8. Here the CDR3 reads CASGPGTSPYEQYF. Written as DNA, the CDR3 is TGTGCCAGCGGCCCCGGGACTAGTCCCTACGAGCAGTACTTC.

This clone showed up just a few times. J is TRBJ2-1 and V is TRBV27; the match to TRBD1 covers 11 bases. CDR1 is MNHEY and CDR2 is SMNVEV in the germline V gene (reference sequence). With 4 bases clipped from V and 8 bases from J, the junction kept 10 bases outside the gene matches. The CDR3 is 16 amino acids. The CDR3 region is CASSSTDRGLGDEQFF. The CDR3 nucleotides read TGTGCCAGCAGTTCAACGGACAGGGGGCTTGGAGATGAGCAGTTCTTC.

V gene TRBV7-2 combines with J gene TRBJ1-5; D might be TRBD1 (5 bases). Germline lookup yields CDR1 SGHTA and CDR2 FQGNSA. The CDR3 totals 16 residues. V was clipped by 1 base and J by 9 bases, with 19 bases between them. Here the CDR3 DNA reads TGTGCCAGCAGCTTAGTTCAAGGGGACGAGGGCGGGCCCCAGCATTTT. Amino acid sequence: CASSLVQGDEGGPQHF.